The entry below describes one T cell receptor beta chain. Some clones are missing from TCRdb's copy, which holds only in-frame ones; the method was immunoSEQ multiplex PCR. The data hold 60,000 to 65,000 clones, with around 86% observed a single time. The sample belongs to a study of technical replicates of blood from a few donors. This clonotype was obtained from a human donor in good health. Some clones in this sample may be carry-over from other donors' samples. Sequencing input: PBMCs.

CDR3 sequence: CASILSVELFF. The CDR3 DNA sequence: TGTGCCAGCATTCTTTCCGTCGAGCTGTTTTTT. The V call is TRBV2, the J call TRBJ1-4; no reliable D call. CDR3 size: 11 residues. Germline loops: CDR1 SNHLY, CDR2 FYNNEI. Trimming pared 7 bases from V and 14 bases from J, leaving 14 bases between.